A single sample gave rise to the 25 T cell receptor beta chains below, sequenced in a study of T cell repertoires in cytomegalovirus infection. The antigens these receptors bind are not known. TCRdb called the reads again in MiXCR, with one record for every CDR3 protein. The data hold about 700,000 distinct CDR3 sequences, with 30% to 40% observed a single time. Sequencing used cultured PBMCs, obtained from culture after CMV antigen stimulation. The receptors were sampled from a human donor in good health (CMV status not recorded). Some clones in this sample may be carry-over from other donors' samples.

The V call is TRBV6-1, the J call TRBJ2-7; 10 bases match TRBD1. V lost 5 bases to trimming and J lost 5 bases; unmatched junction nucleotides: 9. CDR3 size: 15 residues. The germline gives CDR1 MNHNS, CDR2 SASEGT. The CDR3 region is CASSYPGTGEDEQYF. The CDR3 DNA sequence: TGTGCCAGCAGTTACCCCGGGACAGGGGAGGACGAGCAGTACTTC.

The rearrangement uses TRBV12-3 or TRBV12-4 and TRBJ1-5; D not certain. CDR3 length equals 15 residues. V lost 7 bases and J lost 0, with 13 bases in between. CDR3 in DNA: TGTGCCAGCACCCAGACGGACGTTAGCAATCAGCCCCAGCATTTT. Amino acid sequence: CASTQTDVSNQPQHF.

This sequence joins TRBV4-3 and TRBJ2-5; no firm D call. From germline, CDR1 is LGHNA and CDR2 YSLEER. The CDR3 loop spans 14 amino acids. Trimming cost V 0 bases and J 7 bases, with 12 bases left between them. CDR3 sequence (DNA): TGCGCCAGCAGCCAAGATTTGCCTCTGGGGACCCAGTACTTC. Amino acids: CASSQDLPLGTQYF.

In this sample, this clonotype turned up a few times. The chain combines TRBV7-8 with TRBJ2-3; D is ambiguous. The CDR3 has 14 residues. Trimming stripped 7 bases from V and 6 bases from J, with 17 bases between. The V gene's germline CDR1 is SGHVS and CDR2 FQNEAQ. CDR3 DNA sequence: TGTGCCAGCACCGCCTCGGACGGTTTGGATACGCAGTATTTT. Translating gives CASTASDGLDTQYF. Full variable domain (outside the CDR3, taken from reference TRBV7-8 and TRBJ2-3): GAGVSQSPRYKVAKRGQDVALRCDPISGHVSLFWYQQALGQGPEFLTYFQNEAQLDKSGLPSDRFFAERPEGSVSTLKIQRTQQEDSAVYLCASTASDGLDTQYFGPGTRLTVL.

This clonotype occurred many times. This chain links TRBV7-2 with TRBJ2-1; D assignment may be TRBD1 or TRBD2 (5 bases each). With 8 bases removed from V and 0 bases from J, the gap between germline ends came to 11 bases. The CDR3 spans 14 residues. Germline loops: CDR1 SGHTA, CDR2 FQGNSA. CDR3 in amino acids: CASAGTSSYNEQFF. For the CDR3, the DNA is TGTGCCAGCGCCGGGACGAGCTCCTACAATGAGCAGTTCTTC.

This clonotype was observed many times. This chain links TRBV12-3 or TRBV12-4 with TRBJ2-7; a possible D gene is TRBD2 (7 bases). V lost 4 bases to trimming and J lost 2 bases, with 15 bases between them. The CDR3 has 15 amino acids. The CDR3: CASSYAAGGPYEQYF. The CDR3 bases are TGTGCCAGCAGTTATGCGGCCGGGGGGCCCTACGAGCAGTACTTC.

J is TRBJ2-3 and V is TRBV7-8; D might be TRBD2 (6 bases). The CDR3 consists of 16 residues. The germline CDR1 and CDR2 sequences are SGHVS and FQNEAQ. The V end lost 8 bases, the J end lost 6 bases, and 24 bases lay between the germline ends. Here the CDR3 reads CASPIGSREVGDTQYF. CDR3 in DNA: TGTGCCAGCCCCATAGGATCGAGGGAGGTAGGGGATACGCAGTATTTT.

This chain joins TRBV7-3 and TRBJ2-7, with D possibly being TRBD1 or TRBD2 (6 bases each). The germline gives CDR1 SGHTA, CDR2 FQGTGA. The CDR3 has 14 residues. V gave up 3 bases and J gave up 7 bases, with 16 bases separating them. The CDR3 loop is CASSFYRVEGEQYF. For the CDR3, the DNA is TGTGCCAGCAGCTTTTACAGGGTGGAGGGAGAGCAGTACTTC.

The chain employs TRBV11-2 and TRBJ2-5; TRBD1 matches at 7 bases. The CDR3 is 15 residues long. Germline trimming cut 7 bases from V and 5 bases from J; bases unmatched to any gene: 13. Germline lookup yields CDR1 SGHAT and CDR2 FQNNGV. The CDR3 region is CASTFTEGAWETQYF. CDR3 DNA: TGTGCCAGCACCTTCACCGAGGGGGCGTGGGAGACCCAGTACTTC.

This clonotype was recorded a few times. This chain connects TRBV7-8 to TRBJ2-2, with TRBD1 matching over 7 bases. V was clipped by 4 bases and J by 0 bases; unmatched bases: 23. The CDR3 length is 22 residues. Germline loops: CDR1 SGHVS, CDR2 FQNEAQ. CDR3 protein: CASSSNRGPTGWRNANTGELFF. DNA of the CDR3: TGTGCCAGCAGCTCTAATCGGGGCCCGACAGGGTGGCGAAACGCGAACACCGGGGAGCTGTTTTTT.

This clonotype has only a few counts. The chain recombines TRBV12-3 or TRBV12-4 with TRBJ2-1, with D maybe TRBD2 (6 bases). The germline V and J ends were trimmed by 5 bases and 6 bases, with 17 bases remaining between them. The CDR3 runs 15 residues. The CDR3 loop is CASSPYFGGTNEQFF. As DNA, the CDR3 is TGTGCCAGCAGTCCCTACTTCGGGGGAACCAATGAGCAGTTCTTC.

The J gene is TRBJ2-7, the V gene TRBV12-3 or TRBV12-4, with D tentatively TRBD2 (5 bases). V was shortened by 8 bases and J by 0 bases, with 11 bases between the two germline ends. There are 13 residues in the CDR3. CDR3 coding DNA: TGTGCCAGCGGGGAGCCAAACTCCTACGAGCAGTACTTC. This encodes CASGEPNSYEQYF.

This clonotype was recorded at least ten times. This chain connects TRBV7-2 to TRBJ2-1; D is undetermined. The V end was cut by 5 bases, the J end by 6 bases, with 11 bases between. The CDR3 length is 13 residues. Germline CDR1 SGHTA, CDR2 FQGNSA. CDR3 sequence reads: CASSPAMANEQFF. The CDR3 DNA reads TGTGCCAGCAGCCCAGCAATGGCCAATGAGCAGTTCTTC.

This clonotype has just a few counts. The V and J genes are TRBV5-3 and TRBJ2-1; D is uncertain. TRBV5-3 is an ORF, with its function uncertain. This CDR3 region has 12 residues. V lost 8 bases, J lost 8 bases, and 14 bases lay in between. The CDR3 coding sequence is TGTGCCAGCAGCCCCTGGGGTGATGAGCAGTTCTTC. As protein: CASSPWGDEQFF.

As DNA, the CDR3 is TGTGCCAGCAGCCCCCGGGACCAGGGACCCCTCCACTTT. Protein sequence: CASSPRDQGPLHF. The chain is built from TRBV6-6 and TRBJ1-6, with a weak D call TRBD1 (5 bases). Germline lookup yields CDR1 MNHNY and CDR2 SVGAGI (reference sequence). V lost 6 bases to trimming and J lost 12 bases, with 15 bases between them. This CDR3 spans 13 amino acids.

This clonotype came up a few times. CDR3 in DNA: TGCGCCAGCAGCCCGGGACAGGCGGACACCATATATTTT. This translates into CASSPGQADTIYF. This chain connects TRBV5-1 to TRBJ1-3; 8 nucleotides agree with TRBD1. The germline gives CDR1 SGHRS, CDR2 YFSETQ. The length of the CDR3 is 13 residues. With V trimmed by 4 bases and J by 8 bases, 5 bases remained unmatched.

This clonotype turned up a few times. The chain has TRBV7-9 and TRBJ1-2; D ambiguous. In germline, CDR1 is SEHNR, CDR2 FQNEAQ (reference sequence). This CDR3 region has 15 residues. Trimming took 5 bases from V and 6 from J, leaving 19 bases between them. CDR3 loop: CASSLSRMRINGYTF. The CDR3 coding sequence is TGTGCCAGCAGCCTGTCTCGGATGCGGATCAATGGCTACACCTTC.

The DNA for the CDR3 is TGTGCCAGCAGGAAGGACAGGGTCCAAGAGACCCAGTACTTC. The encoded protein is CASRKDRVQETQYF. The chain carries TRBV6-1 and TRBJ2-5, with 8 bases matching TRBD1. This CDR3 is built from 14 residues. Germline V gene lookup returns CDR1 MNHNS and CDR2 SASEGT. V gave up 6 bases and J gave up 1 base; unmatched junction bases: 4.

This clonotype turned up a few times. V usage is TRBV11-2 and J usage is TRBJ2-1; 7 bases match TRBD2. With 6 bases clipped from V and 6 bases from J, the junction kept 11 bases outside the gene matches. The CDR3 is made up of 15 amino acids. CDR1 is SGHAT, CDR2 FQNNGV, per germline. The DNA for the CDR3 is TGTGCCAGCAGGCCAGGCGGGGGTGTCTTCAATGAGCAGTTCTTC. This encodes CASRPGGGVFNEQFF.

This clonotype was counted between two and nine times. CDR3 in amino acids: CASSLDLGGGLTDTQYF. CDR3 DNA: TGTGCCAGCAGCTTGGATCTCGGGGGAGGACTCACAGATACGCAGTATTTT. This chain connects TRBV7-6 to TRBJ2-3; maybe TRBD2 (6 bases). Germline CDR1 is SGHVS and CDR2 is FNYEAQ. Trimming pared 3 bases from V and 2 bases from J, leaving 18 bases between. The CDR3 spans 17 residues.

This clonotype has only a few counts. This sequence joins TRBV7-9 and TRBJ1-6; 9 bases map to TRBD1. The V gene's germline CDR1 is SEHNR and CDR2 FQNEAQ (reference sequence). This CDR3 is 16 amino acids long. Trimming took 6 bases from V and 9 from J; bases not matched to a gene: 12. The CDR3 protein is CASRFMDRGLSSPLHF. The CDR3 DNA sequence: TGTGCCAGCAGGTTTATGGACAGGGGATTATCTTCACCCCTCCACTTT.

This chain uses TRBV7-2 with TRBJ1-5; D not resolved. From germline, CDR1 is SGHTA and CDR2 FQGNSA. The V and J ends lost 5 bases and 4 bases respectively, with 9 bases between them. This CDR3 region has 13 residues. The CDR3 DNA reads as TGTGCCAGCAGCCCCACCTATAATCAGCCCCAGCATTTT. Translating it yields CASSPTYNQPQHF.

This clonotype was counted at least ten times. V and J are TRBV7-2 and TRBJ2-5; 7 bases map to TRBD1. The CDR3 is 15 residues long. From germline, CDR1 is SGHTA and CDR2 FQGNSA. V shed 2 bases and J 5 bases; nucleotides not matched to a gene: 8. The CDR3 region is CASSLSLTGEETQYF. The DNA for the CDR3 is TGTGCCAGCAGCTTATCTCTAACAGGGGAGGAGACCCAGTACTTC.

The J gene is TRBJ1-1, the V gene TRBV12-5; D remains unclear. The CDR3 has 13 amino acids. Trimming removed 3 bases at V and 6 bases at J, with 11 bases between. Germline values: CDR1 LGHNT, CDR2 FRNRAP. The CDR3 region has the DNA TGTGCTAGTGGTTTTGCCGAGGGCGCTGAAGCTTTCTTT. Amino acid sequence: CASGFAEGAEAFF.

The rearrangement links TRBV18 to TRBJ2-7, with 14 bases lining up with TRBD2. Germline V gene sequence: CDR1 KGHSH, CDR2 LQKENI. The CDR3 sequence is 15 residues long. Trimming took 1 base from V and 6 from J; bases not matched to a gene: 2. CDR3 coding DNA: TGTGCCAGCTCACCACAGGGACTAGCGGGAGTCGAGCAGTACTTC. Translation: CASSPQGLAGVEQYF.